This record looks at one T cell receptor (beta chain) sequence and its context. Antigen unknown. CDR1 and CDR2 (germline): MNHNS, SASEGT. The CDR3 consists of 13 residues. V was pared by 4 bases and J by 7 bases, with 13 bases between. Clones were sequenced by immunoSEQ multiplex PCR, and TCRdb holds only the in-frame ones, with some missing. The data contain 2 million to 2.5 million clones, under 97% of them singletons. The entry originates in a study of shared clonotypes between healthy human individuals. Study as a whole: Each donor's CD8 memory used one plate, CD8 naive two, each CD4 subset three.

Study-level findings and limits: Larger estimated richness was generally recorded for naive subsets relative to memory subsets. A handful of donors showed sharing of about 5.5% of naive CD4 clonotypes.

The chain combines TRBV6-1 with TRBJ1-1, with D unclear. Source material: naive CD4+ T cells sorted from blood. The subset: CD45RA+ positively selected. This TCR was recovered from a man aged 18 to 30 in good health. This chain's CDR3 is CASSGGESYEAFF. The CDR3 DNA is TGTGCCAGCAGTGGGGGAGAGTCCTATGAAGCTTTCTTT.